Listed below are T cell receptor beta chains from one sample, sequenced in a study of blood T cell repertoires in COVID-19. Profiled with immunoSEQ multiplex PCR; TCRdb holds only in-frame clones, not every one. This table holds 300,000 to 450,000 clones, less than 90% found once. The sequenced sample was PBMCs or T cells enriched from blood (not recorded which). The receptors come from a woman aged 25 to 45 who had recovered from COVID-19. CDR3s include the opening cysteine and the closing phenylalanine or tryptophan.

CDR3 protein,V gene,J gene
CATAGQGVETQYF,TRBV24-1,TRBJ2-5
CASSLEDRANSPLHF,TRBV7-2,TRBJ1-6
CASSPQTGDREKLFF,TRBV3-1/TRBV3-2,TRBJ1-4
CASSESRGLGTEAFF,TRBV25-1,TRBJ1-1
CASSTWTGTFYEQYF,TRBV5-1,TRBJ2-7
CASSLTASYNSPLHF,TRBV11-2,TRBJ1-6
CASSLVIGDTEAFF,TRBV5-1,TRBJ1-1
CASSTGTSGGAYNEQFF,TRBV11-2,TRBJ2-1
CASSPRGGGQPQHF,TRBV7-2,TRBJ1-5
CASSGDSGVNQPQHF,TRBV2,TRBJ1-5
CASSKRSSRGDHGQFF,TRBV3-1/TRBV3-2,TRBJ2-1
CASTRRGLAGGDYNEQFF,TRBV2,TRBJ2-1
CASSQGQTRQNIQYF,TRBV5-1,TRBJ2-4
CASSQGDRGIYEQYF,TRBV4-1,TRBJ2-7
CASSLGGSISYEQYF,TRBV5-1,TRBJ2-7
CASSPLVAGANQETQYF,TRBV7-2,TRBJ2-5
CAIRRAPTTYGYTF,TRBV10-3,TRBJ1-2
CASSRGRAAYEQYF,TRBV3-1/TRBV3-2,TRBJ2-7
CASSFLRYEQYF,TRBV28,TRBJ2-7
CASSQPGMNTEAFF,TRBV3-1/TRBV3-2,TRBJ1-1
CASSQGAGSGNTIYF,TRBV14,TRBJ1-3
CASSQDLAGKHLNTEAFF,TRBV4-3,TRBJ1-1
CASAQGRGNTIYF,TRBV19,TRBJ1-3
CASSTQFTQSSGNTIYF,TRBV7-8,TRBJ1-3
CASSGTWTNEKLFF,TRBV2,TRBJ1-4
CASSSRPQGASSPLHF,TRBV7-9,TRBJ1-6
CASSWGGQGNQPQHF,TRBV4-1,TRBJ1-5
CSVARASGGARETQYF,TRBV29-1,TRBJ2-5
CASSPGVSWYGYTF,TRBV28,TRBJ1-2
CASSFIYTEAFF,TRBV7-8,TRBJ1-1
CASARQVNTEAFF,TRBV10-1,TRBJ1-1
CASSQDLRSRNPYNEQFF,TRBV3-1/TRBV3-2,TRBJ2-1
CATSYERLFMNTEAFF,TRBV2,TRBJ1-1
CASSSVRNTGELFF,TRBV7-9,TRBJ2-2
CASSDRDRGRTGELFF,TRBV6-1,TRBJ2-2